This T cell receptor beta chain was captured in a study of PD-1 blockade in classical Hodgkin lymphoma. Whole-study findings and limits: With respect to the repertoire differences, their causes, possibly disease activity or prior therapy, remain undefined.

Turning to this clone: The antigen remains unidentified.

Noted time point: newly diagnosed, previously untreated cHL patient sample. The data were produced by immunoSEQ multiplex PCR, yet TCRdb's version contains in-frame clones alone and is incomplete. The table shows tens of thousands of clones, with more than 85% occurring only once. From germline, CDR1 is SGHTA and CDR2 FQGNSA. This CDR3 comprises 15 residues. After removal of 1 base from V and 3 bases from J, the junction contained 4 bases not matched to a gene. Material: peripheral blood mononuclear cells (PBMCs). V and J are TRBV7-2 and TRBJ2-7, with TRBD2 matching 9 bases. The sequence came from a human donor with classical Hodgkin lymphoma. The CDR3 region has the DNA TGTGCCAGCAGCTTAGGTAGCGGGGGATACTACGAGCAGTACTTC. Amino acids: CASSLGSGGYYEQYF. Supplemented by reference TRBV7-2 and TRBJ2-7, the full variable domain reads GAGVSQSPSNKVTEKGKDVELRCDPISGHTALYWYRQSLGQGLEFLIYFQGNSAPDKSGLPSDRFSAERTGGSVSTLTIQRTQQEDSAVYLCASSLGSGGYYEQYFGPGTRLTVT.